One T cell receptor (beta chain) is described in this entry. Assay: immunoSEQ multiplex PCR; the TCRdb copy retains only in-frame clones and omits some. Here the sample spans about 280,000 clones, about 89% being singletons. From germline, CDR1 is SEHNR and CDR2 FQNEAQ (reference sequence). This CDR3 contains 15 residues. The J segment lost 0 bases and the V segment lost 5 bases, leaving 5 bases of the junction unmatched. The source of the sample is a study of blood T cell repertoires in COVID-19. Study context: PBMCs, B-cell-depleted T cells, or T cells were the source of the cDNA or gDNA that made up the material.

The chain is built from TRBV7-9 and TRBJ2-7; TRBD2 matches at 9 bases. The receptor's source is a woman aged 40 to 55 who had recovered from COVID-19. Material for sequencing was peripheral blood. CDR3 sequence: CASSAGTSRSYEQYF. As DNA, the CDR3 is TGTGCCAGCAGCGCCGGGACTAGCCGCTCCTACGAGCAGTACTTC.